Here is one T cell receptor (beta chain) with its context. Its antigen remains unknown. This sample is part of a study of CXCR3-negative and CXCR3-positive naive CD8 T cells. Study observations and caveats: CXCR3-positive naive cells carried more hydrophobic TRB CDR3s than CXCR3-negative ones.

Germline V CDR1 and CDR2: SGHRS, YFSETQ. This CDR3 is 16 amino acids long. Preparation of TRB cDNA libraries relied on 5' RACE carrying UMI labels. Reanalyzing the 5' RACE reads, TCRdb keeps one entry per CDR3 protein, without DNA. The table for this sample gives about 110,000 distinct CDR3 sequences. The rearrangement links TRBV5-1 to TRBJ1-1; TCRdb picks TRBD1, but there is no DNA to check that call. The TCR was taken from a human donor in good health. Some clones in this sample may be carry-over from other donors' samples. The sample consisted of naive CXCR3+ CD8+ T cells from blood. Noted subset: CD45RO-CCR7+CD27+CD95- naive CD8+ T cells expressing CXCR3 (TNR3+). CDR3 residues: CASSLALTGVNTEAFF. Variable domain in full (rest from reference TRBV5-1 and TRBJ1-1): KAGVTQTPRYLIKTRGQQVTLSCSPISGHRSVSWYQQTPGQGLQFLFEYFSETQRNKGNFPGRFSGRQFSNSRSEMNVSTLELGDSALYLCASSLALTGVNTEAFFGQGTRLTVV.